One and the same sample provided the 26 T cell receptor beta chains below, sequenced in a study of T cell repertoires in cytomegalovirus infection. TCRdb ran MiXCR on the reads and lists one entry per CDR3 protein. Of hundreds of thousands of distinct CDR3 sequences listed, roughly 15% are singletons. Sample: PBMCs. The origin of the receptors is a human donor in good health (CMV status not recorded). Some clones in this sample may be carry-over from other donors' samples.

V and J are TRBV5-1 and TRBJ2-4; a weak D match, TRBD2 (6 bases). Germline V gene data show CDR1 as SGHRS and CDR2 as YFSETQ. V lost 0 bases to trimming and J lost 12 bases, with 25 bases between them. The CDR3 is 17 amino acids. CDR3 loop: CASSLVPQAAGDSSQYF. For the CDR3, the DNA is TGCGCCAGCAGCTTGGTCCCGCAGGCGGCCGGGGACTCGTCTCAGTACTTC. Filled out from reference TRBV5-1 and TRBJ2-4, the complete variable domain reads KAGVTQTPRYLIKTRGQQVTLSCSPISGHRSVSWYQQTPGQGLQFLFEYFSETQRNKGNFPGRFSGRQFSNSRSEMNVSTLELGDSALYLCASSLVPQAAGDSSQYFGAGTRLSVL.

This clonotype was recorded many times. The chain joins TRBV7-6 to TRBJ2-7, with D perhaps TRBD2 (5 bases). V was clipped by 2 bases and J by 3 bases, with 8 bases between them. Germline lookup yields CDR1 SGHVS and CDR2 FNYEAQ. The CDR3 loop spans 13 amino acids. CDR3 bases: TGTGCCAGCAGCTTAAGTGAGGGCTACGAGCAGTACTTC. Translation: CASSLSEGYEQYF.

There are a few counts of this clonotype. The V and J genes are TRBV2 and TRBJ2-7; the D gene is possibly TRBD2 (7 bases). V was trimmed by 3 bases and J by 3 bases, leaving 12 bases between them. Germline lookup yields CDR1 SNHLY and CDR2 FYNNEI. The CDR3 length is 14 residues. This CDR3 is CASSEGLQGYEQYF. CDR3 bases: TGTGCCAGCAGTGAGGGACTACAGGGCTACGAGCAGTACTTC.

This clonotype was found many times. The chain joins TRBV12-3 or TRBV12-4 to TRBJ1-6, with D unclear. Trimming took 9 bases from V and 4 from J, leaving 13 bases between them. CDR3 length: 14 residues. CDR3 amino acids: CASKREFYNSPLHF. DNA for the CDR3: TGTGCCAGTAAACGGGAATTTTATAATTCACCCCTCCACTTT.

The table lists this clonotype with many counts. The genes are TRBV7-2 and TRBJ1-1; no reliable D call. Germline values: CDR1 SGHTA, CDR2 FQGNSA. V lost 1 base to trimming and J lost 7 bases, with 7 bases between them. The CDR3 consists of 12 residues. Here the CDR3 DNA reads TGTGCCAGCAGCTTAGATAGGGATGAAGCTTTCTTT. Its translation is CASSLDRDEAFF.

Concerning this clonotype: Compared with germline, one end of the junction differs, possibly owing to a read error. The chain recombines TRBV12-3 or TRBV12-4 with TRBJ2-5; D tentatively reads TRBD1 or TRBD2 (6 bases each). This CDR3 region has 14 residues. The CDR3 spells CASSLAGGQVTQYF. The CDR3 coding sequence is TGTGCCAGCAGTTTAGCGGGGGGCCAAGTGACCCAGTACTTC.

J is TRBJ2-7 and V is TRBV18, with 11 bases aligning to TRBD1. Germline values: CDR1 KGHSH, CDR2 LQKENI. J lost 0 bases, V lost 6 bases, and 4 bases had no gene match. The CDR3 covers 15 residues. The CDR3 reads CASSRDRGDSYEQYF. The CDR3 DNA reads as TGTGCCAGCTCGAGGGACAGGGGGGACTCCTACGAGCAGTACTTC. Full variable domain (outside the CDR3, taken from reference TRBV18 and TRBJ2-7): NAGVMQNPRHLVRRRGQEARLRCSPMKGHSHVYWYRQLPEEGLKFMVYLQKENIIDESGMPKERFSAEFPKEGPSILRIQQVVRGDSAAYFCASSRDRGDSYEQYFGPGTRLTVT.

A few counts support this clonotype. The J gene is TRBJ2-7, the V gene TRBV29-1; no reliable D call. Trimming took 5 bases from V and 7 from J, leaving 24 bases between them. Germline CDR1 and CDR2: SQVTM and ANQGSEA. CDR3 size: 15 residues. The DNA of the CDR3 is TGCAGCGTTTCGCGGACGGCTTCTTCCCTAGTGGAGCAGTACTTC. Translation gives CSVSRTASSLVEQYF.

This chain joins TRBV12-3 or TRBV12-4 and TRBJ1-2; 11 positions agree with TRBD1. This CDR3 region has 14 residues. V shed 6 bases, J shed 4 bases, and the junction held 4 bases outside the gene matches. CDR3 nucleotides: TGTGCCAGCAGGGCCGGGACAGGGGGCTATGGCTACACCTTC. This codes for CASRAGTGGYGYTF.

This clonotype has more than one count but fewer than ten. The chain employs TRBV6-6 and TRBJ2-7; D not certain. This CDR3 is 14 amino acids long. CDR1 and CDR2 (germline): MNHNY, SVGAGI (reference sequence). Deletions cut 6 bases from V and 7 bases from J, with 19 bases between. The CDR3 here is CASSLHEFVKEQYF. In DNA, the CDR3 is TGTGCCAGCAGCCTCCATGAGTTCGTGAAGGAGCAGTACTTC.

V usage is TRBV2 and J usage is TRBJ2-1; D ambiguous. The CDR3 has 12 amino acids. The germline CDR1 and CDR2 sequences are SNHLY and FYNNEI. Trimming shortened V by 7 bases and J by 8 bases, and 12 bases separated the two germline ends. CDR3: CASTPRSDEQFF. In DNA, the CDR3 is TGTGCCAGCACCCCCCGTAGTGATGAGCAGTTCTTC. Combining the CDR3 with reference TRBV2 and TRBJ2-1 gives the whole variable domain EPEVTQTPSHQVTQMGQEVILRCVPISNHLYFYWYRQILGQKVEFLVSFYNNEISEKSEIFDDQFSVERPDGSNFTLKIRSTKLEDSAMYFCASTPRSDEQFFGPGTRLTVL.

Only a few counts were recorded for this clonotype. The chain recombines TRBV28 with TRBJ1-5; D call uncertain. This CDR3 is 14 amino acids long. Germline V gene sequence: CDR1 MDHEN, CDR2 SYDVKM. V lost 1 base and J lost 2, with 6 bases in between. The CDR3 spells CASSLLSRNQPQHF. Here the CDR3 DNA reads TGTGCCAGCAGTTTATTATCCCGCAATCAGCCCCAGCATTTT.

J is TRBJ2-5 and V is TRBV5-1; perhaps TRBD1 as D (5 bases). Germline V gene data show CDR1 as SGHRS and CDR2 as YFSETQ. V lost 8 bases to trimming and J lost 3 bases, with 14 bases between them. The CDR3 has 13 amino acids. CDR3 amino acids: CASRVAGKETQYF. In nucleotides, the CDR3 is TGCGCCAGTCGGGTGGCAGGGAAAGAGACCCAGTACTTC.

This clonotype was seen a few times. The rearrangement uses TRBV27 and TRBJ2-3, with 16 bases matching TRBD2. The CDR3 length is 21 residues. In germline, CDR1 is MNHEY, CDR2 SMNVEV (reference sequence). V gave up 2 bases and J gave up 2 bases; unmatched junction bases: 13. CDR3 loop: CASSLTGTSGGAITSTDTQYF. The CDR3 nucleotides are TGTGCCAGCAGTTTAACCGGGACTAGCGGGGGGGCTATTACATCCACAGATACGCAGTATTTT.

The chain joins TRBV4-1 to TRBJ1-1; D may be TRBD1 (5 bases). The germline V gene has CDR1 MGHRA and CDR2 YSYEKL. The CDR3 extends over 14 amino acids. Trimming left V 0 bases short and J 6 bases short, with 11 bases between. CDR3 bases: TGCGCCAGCAGCCAAGATCAAGGGGCCCCTGAAGCTTTCTTT. Its protein product is CASSQDQGAPEAFF.

The V and J genes are TRBV20-1 and TRBJ2-2; the D gene is possibly TRBD2 (5 bases). There are 14 residues in the CDR3. Trimming shortened V by 1 base and J by 1 base, and 7 bases separated the two germline ends. Germline V lookup: CDR1 DFQATT, CDR2 SNEGSKA (reference sequence). The CDR3 nucleotides read TGCAGTGCTAGAGCCCGGGGGAACACCGGGGAGCTGTTTTTT. This codes for CSARARGNTGELFF.

This clonotype has ten or more counts. The chain employs TRBV4-2 and TRBJ1-4; D perhaps matches TRBD1 (5 bases). This CDR3 comprises 16 residues. Trimming shortened V by 1 base and J by 7 bases, and 16 bases separated the two germline ends. Germline V gene lookup returns CDR1 LGHNA and CDR2 YNFKEQ. Here the CDR3 reads CASSQVAGGSTEKLFF. CDR3 sequence (DNA): TGTGCCAGCAGCCAAGTAGCCGGGGGATCTACTGAAAAACTGTTTTTT.

V usage is TRBV18 and J usage is TRBJ2-4; 11 bases map to TRBD1. V lost 8 bases and J lost 6; bases outside the gene matches: 9. Germline V gene sequence: CDR1 KGHSH, CDR2 LQKENI. This CDR3 is built from 15 residues. The CDR3 is CASVRDRGSSNIQYF. CDR3 sequence (DNA): TGTGCCAGCGTCCGGGACAGGGGGTCATCAAACATTCAGTACTTC.

This chain connects TRBV20-1 to TRBJ2-1; 7 bases are a match to TRBD1. CDR1 and CDR2 (germline): DFQATT, SNEGSKA (reference sequence). This CDR3 region has 16 residues. V lost 3 bases to trimming and J lost 2 bases; unmatched junction nucleotides: 10. In nucleotides, the CDR3 is TGCAGTGCTAGGGATGCCCGGGACAGCCCCTACAATGAGCAGTTCTTC. This gives the protein CSARDARDSPYNEQFF.

This clonotype was seen ten or more times. J is TRBJ2-7 and V is TRBV7-2, with a weak D call TRBD1 (5 bases). The V and J ends lost 1 base and 0 bases respectively, with 13 bases between them. CDR1 SGHTA and CDR2 FQGNSA come from the germline V gene. The CDR3 consists of 16 residues. CDR3 in amino acids: CASSLVVQGLSYEQYF. The CDR3 DNA sequence: TGTGCCAGCAGCTTAGTGGTTCAGGGTCTCTCCTACGAGCAGTACTTC. Variable domain in full (rest from reference TRBV7-2 and TRBJ2-7): GAGVSQSPSNKVTEKGKDVELRCDPISGHTALYWYRQSLGQGLEFLIYFQGNSAPDKSGLPSDRFSAERTGGSVSTLTIQRTQQEDSAVYLCASSLVVQGLSYEQYFGPGTRLTVT.

This clonotype came up a few times. The chain carries TRBV4-2 and TRBJ2-4; TRBD1 aligns across 8 bases. CDR1 is LGHNA and CDR2 is YNFKEQ in the germline V gene. V lost 1 base and J lost 2; bases outside the gene matches: 1. The length of the CDR3 is 15 residues. The CDR3 reads CASSQGTGSKNIQYF. Here the CDR3 DNA reads TGTGCCAGCAGCCAAGGGACAGGGTCCAAAAACATTCAGTACTTC.

In its sample, this clonotype was seen a few times. The chain couples TRBV20-1 to TRBJ1-1; 10 positions agree with TRBD1. Germline lookup yields CDR1 DFQATT and CDR2 SNEGSKA (reference sequence). J was trimmed by 7 bases and V by 6 bases; bases with no gene match: 26. CDR3 size: 19 residues. The CDR3, as DNA: TGCAGTGCCCTAGTGACGCCGGGACAGGGGTCTAGGTCGCTCGATGAAGCTTTCTTT. Translated, it gives CSALVTPGQGSRSLDEAFF.

This clonotype was detected many times. This rearrangement joins TRBV7-2 to TRBJ1-2; D not certain. V was shortened by 3 bases and J by 4 bases, with 18 bases between the two germline ends. Germline lookup yields CDR1 SGHTA and CDR2 FQGNSA. The CDR3 is made up of 16 amino acids. The CDR3 DNA reads TGTGCCAGCAGCTTCTCCGGGCCGGGCGGAATCTATGGCTACACCTTC. Amino acids: CASSFSGPGGIYGYTF.

The chain joins TRBV4-3 to TRBJ2-2; 8 nucleotides align to TRBD2. Germline values: CDR1 LGHNA, CDR2 YSLEER. This CDR3 is built from 17 residues. V dropped 3 bases and J dropped 1; count of bases not matched to a gene: 7. The CDR3 nucleotides read TGCGCCAGCAGCCAGGCACCGGCGGGGGGGAACACCGGGGAGCTGTTTTTT. This translates into CASSQAPAGGNTGELFF.

The V gene is TRBV11-3, the J gene TRBJ1-1; D gene uncertain. V lost 1 base to trimming and J lost 0 bases, with 15 bases between them. CDR1 is SGHNT and CDR2 is YENEEA in the germline V gene. The length of the CDR3 is 17 residues. In DNA, the CDR3 is TGTGCCAGCAGCTTAGGGGCTGAGGGCGCCATGAACACTGAAGCTTTCTTT. This sequence encodes CASSLGAEGAMNTEAFF.

This rearrangement joins TRBV24-1 to TRBJ2-3; D gene ambiguous. The length of the CDR3 is 15 residues. CDR1 is KGHDR and CDR2 is SFDVKD in the germline V gene. Trimming removed 0 bases from V and 0 bases from J, with 6 bases in between. This chain's CDR3 is CATSDLWASTDTQYF. The CDR3 nucleotides are TGTGCCACCAGTGATTTGTGGGCTAGCACAGATACGCAGTATTTT.